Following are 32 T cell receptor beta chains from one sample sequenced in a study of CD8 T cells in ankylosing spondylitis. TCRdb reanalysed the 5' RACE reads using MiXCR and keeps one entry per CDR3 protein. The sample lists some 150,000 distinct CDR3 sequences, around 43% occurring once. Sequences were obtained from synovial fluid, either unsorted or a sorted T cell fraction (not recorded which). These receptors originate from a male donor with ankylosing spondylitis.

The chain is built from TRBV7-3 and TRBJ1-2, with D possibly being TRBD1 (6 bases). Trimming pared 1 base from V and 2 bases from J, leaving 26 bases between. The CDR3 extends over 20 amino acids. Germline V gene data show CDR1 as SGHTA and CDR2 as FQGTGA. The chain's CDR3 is CASSLRGPKVPPFLNYGYTF. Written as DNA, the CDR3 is TGTGCCAGCAGCTTAAGGGGGCCCAAAGTCCCACCTTTTCTGAACTATGGCTACACCTTC.

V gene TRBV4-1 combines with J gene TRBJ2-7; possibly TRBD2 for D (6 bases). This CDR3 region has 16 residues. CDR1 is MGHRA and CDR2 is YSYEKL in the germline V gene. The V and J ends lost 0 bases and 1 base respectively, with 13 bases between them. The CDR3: CASSQDSAGGSYEQYF. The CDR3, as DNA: TGCGCCAGCAGCCAAGATTCGGCAGGAGGGTCCTACGAGCAGTACTTC.

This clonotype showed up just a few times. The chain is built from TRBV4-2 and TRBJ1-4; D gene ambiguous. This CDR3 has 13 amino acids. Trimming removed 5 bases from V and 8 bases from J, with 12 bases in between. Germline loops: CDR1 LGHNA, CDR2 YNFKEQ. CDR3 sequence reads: CASSKAEREKLFF. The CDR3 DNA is TGTGCCAGCAGCAAAGCGGAGAGGGAAAAACTGTTTTTT.

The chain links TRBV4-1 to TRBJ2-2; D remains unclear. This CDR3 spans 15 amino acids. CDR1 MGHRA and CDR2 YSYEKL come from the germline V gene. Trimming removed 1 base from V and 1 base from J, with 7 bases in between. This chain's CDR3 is CASSQGEVNTGELFF. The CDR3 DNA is TGCGCCAGCAGCCAAGGCGAGGTGAACACCGGGGAGCTGTTTTTT.

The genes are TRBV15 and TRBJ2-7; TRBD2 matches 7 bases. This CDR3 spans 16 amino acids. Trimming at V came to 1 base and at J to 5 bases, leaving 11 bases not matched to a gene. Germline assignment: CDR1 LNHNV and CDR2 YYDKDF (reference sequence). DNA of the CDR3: TGTGCCACCAGCAGAGTTTGGCGGGAGTACGACAACGAGCAGTACTTC. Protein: CATSRVWREYDNEQYF.

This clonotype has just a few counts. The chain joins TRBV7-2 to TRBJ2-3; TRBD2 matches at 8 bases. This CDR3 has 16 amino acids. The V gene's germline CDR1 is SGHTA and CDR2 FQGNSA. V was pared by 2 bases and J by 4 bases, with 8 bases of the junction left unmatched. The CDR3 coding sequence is TGTGCCAGCAGCTTACTTAGCGGGGCCACCCCAGATACGCAGTATTTT. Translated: CASSLLSGATPDTQYF.

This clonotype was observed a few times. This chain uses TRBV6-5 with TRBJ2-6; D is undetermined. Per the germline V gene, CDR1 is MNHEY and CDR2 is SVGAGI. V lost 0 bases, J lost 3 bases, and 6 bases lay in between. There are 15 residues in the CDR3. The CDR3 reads CASSYSTDGANVLTF. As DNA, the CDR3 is TGTGCCAGCAGTTACTCGACGGATGGGGCCAACGTCCTGACTTTC.

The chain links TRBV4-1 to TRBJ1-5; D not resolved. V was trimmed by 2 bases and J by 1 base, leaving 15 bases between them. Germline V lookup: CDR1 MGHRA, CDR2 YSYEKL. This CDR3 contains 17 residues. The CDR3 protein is CASSQLAGGNSNQPQHF. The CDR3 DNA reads TGCGCCAGCAGCCAATTGGCAGGCGGTAACAGCAATCAGCCCCAGCATTTT.

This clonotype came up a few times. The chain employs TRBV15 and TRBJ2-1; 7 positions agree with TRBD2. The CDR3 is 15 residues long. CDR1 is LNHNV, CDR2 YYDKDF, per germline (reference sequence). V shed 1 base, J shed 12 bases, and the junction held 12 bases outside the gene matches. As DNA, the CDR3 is TGTGCCACCAGCAGAGCCCAATATACGCGGGAGTTGCAGTTCTTC. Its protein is CATSRAQYTRELQFF.

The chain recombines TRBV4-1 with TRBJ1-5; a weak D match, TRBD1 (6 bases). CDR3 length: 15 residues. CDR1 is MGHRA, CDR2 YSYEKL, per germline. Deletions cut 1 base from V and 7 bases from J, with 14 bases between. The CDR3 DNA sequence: TGCGCCAGCAGCCAAGTCGGGGCAGGGGTCCAGCCCCAGCATTTT. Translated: CASSQVGAGVQPQHF.

CDR3 residues: CASSLRRGRSHEQYF. As DNA, the CDR3 is TGCGCCAGCAGCTTGCGCAGGGGGCGAAGTCACGAGCAGTACTTC. The V call is TRBV5-1, the J call TRBJ2-7; 8 positions agree with TRBD1. Looked up from germline, CDR1 is SGHRS and CDR2 is YFSETQ. This CDR3 is 15 amino acids long. V shed 1 base and J 5 bases; nucleotides not matched to a gene: 8.

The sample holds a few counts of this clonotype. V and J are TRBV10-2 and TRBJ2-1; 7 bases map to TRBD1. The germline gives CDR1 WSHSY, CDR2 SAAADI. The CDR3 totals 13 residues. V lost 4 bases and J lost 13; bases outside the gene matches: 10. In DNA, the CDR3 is TGCGCCAGCAGTGCCTCAGGGGGAATCTCTCAGTTCTTC. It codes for CASSASGGISQFF.

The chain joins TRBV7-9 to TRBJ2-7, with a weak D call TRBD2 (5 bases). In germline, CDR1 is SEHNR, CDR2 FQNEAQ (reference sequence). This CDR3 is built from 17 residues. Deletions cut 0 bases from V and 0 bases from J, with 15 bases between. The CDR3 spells CASSLAPADQSSYEQYF. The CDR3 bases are TGTGCCAGCAGCTTAGCTCCAGCGGACCAGAGCTCCTACGAGCAGTACTTC.

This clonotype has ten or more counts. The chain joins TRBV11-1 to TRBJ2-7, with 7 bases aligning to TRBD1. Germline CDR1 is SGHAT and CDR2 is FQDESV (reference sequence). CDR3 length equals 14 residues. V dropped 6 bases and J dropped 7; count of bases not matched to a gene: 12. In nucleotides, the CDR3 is TGTGCCAGCAGTCCAGCCGACAGGGCCCTGGAGCAGTACTTC. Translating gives CASSPADRALEQYF.

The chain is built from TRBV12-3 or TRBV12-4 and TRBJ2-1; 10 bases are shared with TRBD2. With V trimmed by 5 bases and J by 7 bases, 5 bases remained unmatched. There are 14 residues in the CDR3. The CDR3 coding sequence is TGTGCCAGCAGTCCGAGCGGGGGGGGAAATGAGCAGTTCTTC. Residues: CASSPSGGGNEQFF.

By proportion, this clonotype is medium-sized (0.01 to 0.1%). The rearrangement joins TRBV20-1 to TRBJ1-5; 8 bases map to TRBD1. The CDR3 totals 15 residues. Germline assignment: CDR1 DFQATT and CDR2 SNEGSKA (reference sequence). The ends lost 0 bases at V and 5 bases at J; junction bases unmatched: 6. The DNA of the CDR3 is TGCAGTGCTAGAGAGACAGGGGTAGCACATCAGCCCCAGCATTTT. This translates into CSARETGVAHQPQHF.

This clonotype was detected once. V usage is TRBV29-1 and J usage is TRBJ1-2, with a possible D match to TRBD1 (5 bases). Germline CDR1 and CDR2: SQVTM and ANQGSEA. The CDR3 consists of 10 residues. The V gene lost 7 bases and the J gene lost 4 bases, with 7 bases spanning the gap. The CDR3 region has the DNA TGCAGCGCCGACAGCTATGGCTACACCTTC. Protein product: CSADSYGYTF.

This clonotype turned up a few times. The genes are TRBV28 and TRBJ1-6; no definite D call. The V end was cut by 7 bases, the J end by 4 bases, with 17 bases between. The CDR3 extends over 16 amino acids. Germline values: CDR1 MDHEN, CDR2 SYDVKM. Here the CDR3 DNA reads TGTGCCAGCATCCCCGCCTCGGACGGATATAATTCACCCCTCCACTTT. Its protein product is CASIPASDGYNSPLHF.

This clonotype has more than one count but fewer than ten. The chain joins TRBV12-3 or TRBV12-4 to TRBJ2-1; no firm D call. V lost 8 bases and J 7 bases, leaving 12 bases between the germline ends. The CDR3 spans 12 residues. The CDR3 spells CASCVGNNEQFF. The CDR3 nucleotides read TGTGCCAGCTGTGTTGGGAATAATGAGCAGTTCTTC.

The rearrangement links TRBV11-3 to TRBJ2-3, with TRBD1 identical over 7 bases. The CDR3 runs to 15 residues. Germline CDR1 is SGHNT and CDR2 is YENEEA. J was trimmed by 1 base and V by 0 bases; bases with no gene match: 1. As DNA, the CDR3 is TGTGCCAGCAGCTTAGAAGGGGGCCGCACAGATACGCAGTATTTT. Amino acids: CASSLEGGRTDTQYF.

Written as DNA, the CDR3 is TGTGCCAGCAGCCGGGGCTGGCTGGACAGAACAAAACTTGGCTCTGGGGCCAACGTCCTGACTTTC. Its translation: CASSRGWLDRTKLGSGANVLTF. V usage is TRBV14 and J usage is TRBJ2-6; a possible D gene is TRBD1 (6 bases). CDR3 size: 22 residues. Trimming took 4 bases from V and 0 from J, leaving 28 bases between them. The V gene's germline CDR1 is SGHDN and CDR2 FVKESK.

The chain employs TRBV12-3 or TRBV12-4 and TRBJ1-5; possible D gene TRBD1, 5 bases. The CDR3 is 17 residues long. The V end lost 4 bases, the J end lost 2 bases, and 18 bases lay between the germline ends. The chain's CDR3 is CASSSWGGSVGNQPQHF. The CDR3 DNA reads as TGTGCCAGCAGTTCCTGGGGGGGGTCGGTCGGCAATCAGCCCCAGCATTTT.

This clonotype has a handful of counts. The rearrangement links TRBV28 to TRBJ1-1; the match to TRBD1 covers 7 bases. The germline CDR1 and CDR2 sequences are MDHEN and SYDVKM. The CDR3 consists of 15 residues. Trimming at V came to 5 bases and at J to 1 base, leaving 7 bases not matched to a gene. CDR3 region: CASSPPTGWNTEAFF. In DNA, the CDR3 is TGTGCCAGCAGTCCCCCGACAGGGTGGAACACTGAAGCTTTCTTT.

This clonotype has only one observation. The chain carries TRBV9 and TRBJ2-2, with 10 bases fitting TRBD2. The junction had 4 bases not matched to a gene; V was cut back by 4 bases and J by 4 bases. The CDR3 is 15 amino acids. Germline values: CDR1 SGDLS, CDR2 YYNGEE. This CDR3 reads CASSLAGVVTGELFF. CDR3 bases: TGTGCCAGCAGCCTAGCGGGGGTCGTCACCGGGGAGCTGTTTTTT. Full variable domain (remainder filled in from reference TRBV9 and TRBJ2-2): DSGVTQTPKHLITATGQRVTLRCSPRSGDLSVYWYQQSLDQGLQFLIQYYNGEERAKGNILERFSAQQFPDLHSELNLSSLELGDSALYFCASSLAGVVTGELFFGEGSRLTVL.

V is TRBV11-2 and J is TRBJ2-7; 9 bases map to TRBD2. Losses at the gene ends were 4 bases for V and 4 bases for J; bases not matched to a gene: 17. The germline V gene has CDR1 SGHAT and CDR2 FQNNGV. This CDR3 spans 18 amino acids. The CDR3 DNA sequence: TGTGCCAGCAGCTCCACCCTAGTAGCGGGAGAATTCCTATACGAGCAGTACTTC. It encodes CASSSTLVAGEFLYEQYF.

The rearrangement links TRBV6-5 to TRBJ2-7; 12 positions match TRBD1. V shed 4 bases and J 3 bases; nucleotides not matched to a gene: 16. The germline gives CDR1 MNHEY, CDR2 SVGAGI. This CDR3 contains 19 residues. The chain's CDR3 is CASSSSRDRGRGLFYEQYF. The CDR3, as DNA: TGTGCCAGCAGTTCATCCCGGGACAGGGGGCGAGGGCTGTTCTACGAGCAGTACTTC.

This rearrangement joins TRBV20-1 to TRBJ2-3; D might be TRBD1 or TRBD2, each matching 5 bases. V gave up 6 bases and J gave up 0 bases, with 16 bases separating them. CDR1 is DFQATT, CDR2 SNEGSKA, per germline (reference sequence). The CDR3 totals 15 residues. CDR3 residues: CSAGGVGPSTDTQYF. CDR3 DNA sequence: TGCAGTGCGGGCGGAGTGGGACCTAGCACAGATACGCAGTATTTT.

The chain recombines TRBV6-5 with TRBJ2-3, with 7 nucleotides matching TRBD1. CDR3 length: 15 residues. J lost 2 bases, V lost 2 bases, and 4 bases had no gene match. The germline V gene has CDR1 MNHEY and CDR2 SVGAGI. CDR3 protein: CASSYRDSLTDTQYF. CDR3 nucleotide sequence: TGTGCCAGCAGTTACCGGGACAGCCTCACAGATACGCAGTATTTT.

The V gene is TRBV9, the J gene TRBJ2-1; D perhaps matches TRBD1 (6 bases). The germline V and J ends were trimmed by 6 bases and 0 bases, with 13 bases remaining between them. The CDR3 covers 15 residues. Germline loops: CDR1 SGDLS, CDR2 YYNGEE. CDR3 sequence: CASTPVDSSYNEQFF. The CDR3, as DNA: TGTGCCAGCACCCCCGTGGACAGCTCCTACAATGAGCAGTTCTTC.

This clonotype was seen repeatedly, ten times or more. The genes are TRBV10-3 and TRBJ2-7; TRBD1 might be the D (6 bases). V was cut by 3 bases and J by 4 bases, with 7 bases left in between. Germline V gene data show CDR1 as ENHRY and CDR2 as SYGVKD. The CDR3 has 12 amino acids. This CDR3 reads CAISEGGYEQYF. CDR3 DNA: TGTGCCATCAGTGAAGGGGGATACGAGCAGTACTTC.

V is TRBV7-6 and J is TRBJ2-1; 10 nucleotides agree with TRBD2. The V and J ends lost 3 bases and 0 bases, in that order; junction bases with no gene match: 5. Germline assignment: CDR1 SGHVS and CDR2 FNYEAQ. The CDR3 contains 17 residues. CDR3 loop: CASSFLAGVSSYNEQFF. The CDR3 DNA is TGTGCCAGCAGCTTTCTAGCGGGGGTCAGCTCCTACAATGAGCAGTTCTTC. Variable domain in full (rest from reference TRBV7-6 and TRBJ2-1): GAGVSQSPRYKVTKRGQDVALRCDPISGHVSLYWYRQALGQGPEFLTYFNYEAQQDKSGLPNDRFSAERPEGSISTLTIQRTEQRDSAMYRCASSFLAGVSSYNEQFFGPGTRLTVL.

The CDR3 protein is CARGAGTDHYNEQFF. The CDR3, as DNA: TGTGCCAGGGGCGCTGGGACAGACCACTACAATGAGCAGTTCTTC. The chain combines TRBV5-5 with TRBJ2-1; 7 bases map to TRBD1. This CDR3 contains 15 residues. CDR1 SGHKS and CDR2 YYEKEE come from the germline V gene (reference sequence). The trim removed 8 bases at V and 3 bases at J, leaving 11 bases unmatched.